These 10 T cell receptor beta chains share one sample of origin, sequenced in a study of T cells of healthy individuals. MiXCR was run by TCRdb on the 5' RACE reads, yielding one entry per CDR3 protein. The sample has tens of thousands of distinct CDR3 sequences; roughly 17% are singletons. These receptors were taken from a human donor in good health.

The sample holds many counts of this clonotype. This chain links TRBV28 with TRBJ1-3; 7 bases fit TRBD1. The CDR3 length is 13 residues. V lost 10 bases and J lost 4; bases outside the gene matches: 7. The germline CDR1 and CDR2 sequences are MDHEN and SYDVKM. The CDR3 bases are TGTGCCACCCACAGGGGAGGGGGAAACACCATATATTTT. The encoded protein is CATHRGGGNTIYF.

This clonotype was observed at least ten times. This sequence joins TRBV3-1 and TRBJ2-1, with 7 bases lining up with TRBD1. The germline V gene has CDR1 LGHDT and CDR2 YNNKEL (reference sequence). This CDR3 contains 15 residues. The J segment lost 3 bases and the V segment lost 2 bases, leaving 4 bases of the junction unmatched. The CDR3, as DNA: TGTGCCAGCAGCCAATTCCGGGACAGCTACAATGAGCAGTTCTTC. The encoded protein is CASSQFRDSYNEQFF.

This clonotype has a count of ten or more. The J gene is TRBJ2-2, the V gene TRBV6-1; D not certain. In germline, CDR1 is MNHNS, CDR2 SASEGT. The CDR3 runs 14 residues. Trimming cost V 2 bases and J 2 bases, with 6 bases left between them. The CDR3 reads CASSENYNTGELFF. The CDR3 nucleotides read TGTGCCAGCAGTGAAAACTACAACACCGGGGAGCTGTTTTTT.

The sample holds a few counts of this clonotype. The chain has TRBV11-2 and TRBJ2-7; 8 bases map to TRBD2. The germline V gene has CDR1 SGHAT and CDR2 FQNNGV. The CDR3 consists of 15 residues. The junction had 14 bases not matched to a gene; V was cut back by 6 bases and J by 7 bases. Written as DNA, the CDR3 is TGTGCCAGCAGACTCGGGATAGCGGGACCGAAAGAGCAGTACTTC. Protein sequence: CASRLGIAGPKEQYF. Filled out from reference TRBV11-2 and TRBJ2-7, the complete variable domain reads EAGVAQSPRYKIIEKRQSVAFWCNPISGHATLYWYQQILGQGPKLLIQFQNNGVVDDSQLPKDRFSAERLKGVDSTLKIQPAKLEDSAVYLCASRLGIAGPKEQYFGPGTRLTVT.

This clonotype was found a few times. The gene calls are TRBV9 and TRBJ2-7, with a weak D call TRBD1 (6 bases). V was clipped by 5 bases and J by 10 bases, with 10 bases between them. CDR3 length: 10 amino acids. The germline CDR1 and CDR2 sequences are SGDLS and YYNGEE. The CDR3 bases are TGTGCCAGCAGAGGACAGACTCAGTACTTC. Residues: CASRGQTQYF.

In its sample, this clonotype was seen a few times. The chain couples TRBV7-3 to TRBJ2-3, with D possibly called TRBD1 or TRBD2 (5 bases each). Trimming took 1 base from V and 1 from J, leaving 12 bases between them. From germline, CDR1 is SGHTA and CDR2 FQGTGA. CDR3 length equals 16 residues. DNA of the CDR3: TGTGCCAGCAGCTTAAGAGAGGGGATGGGCACAGATACGCAGTATTTT. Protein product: CASSLREGMGTDTQYF.

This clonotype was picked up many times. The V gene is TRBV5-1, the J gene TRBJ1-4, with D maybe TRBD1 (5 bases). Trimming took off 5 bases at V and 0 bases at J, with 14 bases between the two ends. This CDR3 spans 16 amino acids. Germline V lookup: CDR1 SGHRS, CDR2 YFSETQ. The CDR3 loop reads CASRPRDVTTNEKLFF. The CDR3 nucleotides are TGCGCCAGCAGGCCCCGGGACGTCACAACTAATGAAAAACTGTTTTTT.

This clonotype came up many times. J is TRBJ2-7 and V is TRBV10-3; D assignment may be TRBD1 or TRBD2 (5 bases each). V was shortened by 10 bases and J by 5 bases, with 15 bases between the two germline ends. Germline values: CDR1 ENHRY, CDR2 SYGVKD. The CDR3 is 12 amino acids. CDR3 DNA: TGTGCCACCGAGGGGTCTTACGACGAGCAGTACTTC. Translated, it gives CATEGSYDEQYF.

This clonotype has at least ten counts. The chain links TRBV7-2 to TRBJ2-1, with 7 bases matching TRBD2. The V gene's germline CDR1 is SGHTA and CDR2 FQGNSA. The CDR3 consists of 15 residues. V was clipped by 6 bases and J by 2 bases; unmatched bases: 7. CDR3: CASRLGGSTYNEQFF. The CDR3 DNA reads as TGTGCCAGCAGACTTGGCGGGAGCACCTACAATGAGCAGTTCTTC.

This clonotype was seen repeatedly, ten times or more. This CDR3 reads CATSRDPGDGEQYF. CDR3 DNA sequence: TGTGCCACCAGCAGAGATCCGGGGGATGGCGAGCAGTACTTC. J is TRBJ2-7 and V is TRBV15; TRBD2 is a possible D gene (6 bases). The germline V and J ends were trimmed by 0 bases and 6 bases, with 12 bases remaining between them. The CDR3 sequence is 14 residues long. CDR1 LNHNV and CDR2 YYDKDF come from the germline V gene (reference sequence).